This TCR beta chain was identified during a study of cytomegalovirus exposure and HLA in healthy donors (dated by TCRdb to 2017 to 2019). Some background on the complete study: According to a later analysis, one platform produced both the roughly 120 validation repertoires and the roughly 660 repertoires of the first cohort. The study combined high-throughput TCR immunosequencing, statistical association of individual TCRs with disease status, and machine learning to predict cytomegalovirus infection status. The study was designed to test whether signatures of past pathogen exposure could be identified by cataloging public T cell receptors. In addition to the first cohort of approximately 650 subjects, a separate validation cohort of approximately 130 different subjects was used. The investigation overall reported the following: Of the cluster scores, about 94% were above 0 in a later analysis, which found that TCRs clustered in the first cohort also tended to co-occur in the approximately 130 validation repertoires. The authors suggested that the approach could potentially be extended to other disease states and immunological phenotypes. While some public TCRs were present in many individuals, most TCR sequences turned up only very rarely across donors. In vitro tests confirmed that a few of the cytomegalovirus-associated TCR beta chains recognize cytomegalovirus antigens. In both the original and validation cohorts, the classifier was reported to diagnose cytomegalovirus status with high specificity and sensitivity. In the study, 150 to 200 TCR beta chains were listed as associated with cytomegalovirus. A later analysis lacked HLA typing for the validation cohort, so it scored co-occurrence in that cohort across all 120 repertoires.

The germline V gene gives CDR1 as LGHNA and CDR2 as YSLEER. V is shortened by 1 base, J by 0 bases, and the region joining them spans 7 bases. The CDR3 has 15 amino acids, counting the end cysteine and phenylalanine. The read is trimmed to its CDR3 DNA, 45 bases read in frame from base 1. Library preparation used the immunoSEQ multiplex PCR assay. The paper's processing steps were these. To diagnose cytomegalovirus status from the catalog of TCR beta chain sequences, a statistical classification framework was built. TCRdb's version of the immuneACCESS table is confined to in-frame rearrangements and falls short of the full clone set. An unresolved V gene accounts for under half of the shortfall where checked; the remainder is of unknown origin. Clone size and V and J calls were adopted from that table, with D and trimming inferred from the DNA. The sample records some 120,000 clones, around 96% of which are singletons. The ten largest clones add up to 1.5% to 2% of the sample.

The donors were included in the validation cohort of some 120 subjects, a group kept apart from the roughly 670-subject first cohort. Comments on this clone: Its antigen has not been determined. Base qualities are missing; no much larger clone stands one base away.

Sequenced sample: PBMCs. This clonotype originated in a young man in good health and CMV-seronegative. The rearranged segments are TRBV4-3 and TRBJ1-3, with the D gene too uncertain to name. In nucleotide form, the sequence is TGCGCCAGCAGCCAAGGTATTAGCTCTGGAAACACCATATATTTT. It specifies CASSQGISSGNTIYF.